The clone carrying this T cell receptor beta chain was picked up one time. This sample stems from a study of Ad26.COV2.S vaccination and SARS-CoV-2 variants. The CDR3 is 14 amino acids. Germline V lookup: CDR1 SGHRS, CDR2 YFSETQ. V lost 1 base and J 8 bases, leaving 15 bases between the germline ends. Data came from immunoSEQ multiplex PCR; TCRdb stores just in-frame clones and leaves some out. The top ten hold about 2.4% of the sample, which has 430,000 or so clones, approximately 92% seen once. Noted treatment: around 19 received Ad26.COV2.S at low or high dose, single or two shots; about 5 received placebo; per-sample allocation not given. All samples were drawn on day 63, counting from the first vaccine or placebo injection. At a Boston site, the person donating was an adult of 18-55 years.

The material was peripheral blood, obtained in a trial of Ad26.COV2.S vaccine versus placebo. The chain recombines TRBV5-1 with TRBJ1-2; D gene unclear. The receptor was isolated from a person aged 18-65 years who received the Ad26.COV2.S COVID-19 vaccine or a placebo. CDR3 sequence reads: CASSLRWGNVGYTF. The DNA of the CDR3 is TGCGCCAGCAGCTTGCGATGGGGTAATGTGGGCTACACCTTC. Combining the CDR3 with reference TRBV5-1 and TRBJ1-2 gives the whole variable domain KAGVTQTPRYLIKTRGQQVTLSCSPISGHRSVSWYQQTPGQGLQFLFEYFSETQRNKGNFPGRFSGRQFSNSRSEMNVSTLELGDSALYLCASSLRWGNVGYTFGSGTRLTVV.